This T cell receptor beta chain was sequenced during a study of blood T cell repertoires in COVID-19. Study-level background: The samples span acute and convalescent COVID-19 from the United States, Italy and Spain. T cells, B-cell-depleted T cells, or PBMCs provided the cDNA or gDNA that served as material.

Participants' reported clinical history set cohort assignment. Original analysis: Amplification from reference gene primers served as the basis for estimated nucleated cell counts. Libraries were prepared by immunoSEQ multiplex PCR; TCRdb keeps only in-frame clonotypes and omits some of them. V, J and clone size reflect that table, while D and trimming were determined from the DNA. The repertoire includes roughly 76,000 clones, about 89% of them detected once, and around 1.2% sits in the top ten. The CDR3 runs 15 residues. Germline-derived CDR1 and CDR2 are WSHSY and SAAADI. With 3 bases removed from V and 4 bases from J, the gap between germline ends came to 13 bases.

The chain recombines TRBV10-2 with TRBJ2-1, with D hard to call. The receptor was derived from a woman aged 45-59 years with acute COVID-19. Input material: PBMCs or T cells enriched from blood (not recorded which). This CDR3 reads CASSETERYYNEQFF. The CDR3 nucleotides read TGCGCCAGCAGTGAAACGGAGAGGTATTACAATGAGCAGTTCTTC.